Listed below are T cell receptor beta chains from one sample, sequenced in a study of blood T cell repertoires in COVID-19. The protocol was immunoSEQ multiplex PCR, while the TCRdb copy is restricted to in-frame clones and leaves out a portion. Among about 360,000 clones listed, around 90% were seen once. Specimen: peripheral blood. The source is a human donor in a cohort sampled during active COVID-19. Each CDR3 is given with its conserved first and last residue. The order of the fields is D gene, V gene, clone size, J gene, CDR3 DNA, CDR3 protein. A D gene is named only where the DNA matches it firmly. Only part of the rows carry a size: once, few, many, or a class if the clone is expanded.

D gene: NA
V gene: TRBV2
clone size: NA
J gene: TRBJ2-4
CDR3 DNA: TGTGCCAGCAGTGAAGCGGGGGGCATTCAGTACTTC
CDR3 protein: CASSEAGGIQYF

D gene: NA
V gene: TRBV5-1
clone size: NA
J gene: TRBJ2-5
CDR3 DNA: TGCGCCAGCAGCTGGGGACAAATTCAAGAGACCCAGTACTTC
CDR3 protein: CASSWGQIQETQYF

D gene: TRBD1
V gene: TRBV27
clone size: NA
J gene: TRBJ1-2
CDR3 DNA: TGTGCCAGCAGTTTATCTGACAGGGATGGCTACACCTTC
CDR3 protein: CASSLSDRDGYTF

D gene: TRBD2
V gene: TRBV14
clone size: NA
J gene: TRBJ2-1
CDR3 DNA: TGTGCCAGCAGCCAAGGTAGCGGGCTAACCTACAATGAGCAGTTCTTC
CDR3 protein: CASSQGSGLTYNEQFF

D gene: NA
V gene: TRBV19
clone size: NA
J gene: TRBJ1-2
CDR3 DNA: TGTGCCACCAGTCGCAGGGATAGATCTGGCTACACCTTC
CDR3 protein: CATSRRDRSGYTF

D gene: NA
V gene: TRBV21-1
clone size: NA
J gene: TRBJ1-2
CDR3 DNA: TGTGCCAGCAGCAAAGTAGCAACAGGGTTGAACTATGGCTACACCTTC
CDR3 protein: CASSKVATGLNYGYTF

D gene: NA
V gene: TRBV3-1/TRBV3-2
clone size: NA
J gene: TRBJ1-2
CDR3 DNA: TGTGCCAGCAGCCAACGCAGGGGACGGGGCTATGGCTACACCTTC
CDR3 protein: CASSQRRGRGYGYTF

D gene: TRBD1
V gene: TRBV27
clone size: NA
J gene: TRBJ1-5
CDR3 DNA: TGTGCCAGCAGCGGTGGGGGACAGGGTTTTAGCAATCAGCCCCAGCATTTT
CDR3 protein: CASSGGGQGFSNQPQHF

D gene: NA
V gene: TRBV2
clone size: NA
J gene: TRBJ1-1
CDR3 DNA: TGTGCCAGCAGTGAAGGGCGGGACACTGAAGCTTTCTTT
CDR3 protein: CASSEGRDTEAFF

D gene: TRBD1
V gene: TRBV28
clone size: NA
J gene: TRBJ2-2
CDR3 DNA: TGTGCCAGCAGTAGCGAAGCGAGACAGGGGGCGCTATCCGGGGAGCTGTTTTTT
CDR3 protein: CASSSEARQGALSGELFF

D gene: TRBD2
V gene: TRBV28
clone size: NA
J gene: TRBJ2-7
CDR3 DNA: TGTGCCAGCAGTTGGGGACTAGCGGGAAGGGAGCAGTACTTC
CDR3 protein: CASSWGLAGREQYF

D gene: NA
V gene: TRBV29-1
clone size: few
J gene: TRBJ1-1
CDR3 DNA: TGCAGCGTTCTTGTCGACACTGAAGCTTTCTTT
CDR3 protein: CSVLVDTEAFF

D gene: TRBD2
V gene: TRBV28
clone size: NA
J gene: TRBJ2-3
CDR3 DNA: TGTGCCAGCAGTATTGATAGCGGGAGTACAGATACGCAGTATTTT
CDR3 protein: CASSIDSGSTDTQYF

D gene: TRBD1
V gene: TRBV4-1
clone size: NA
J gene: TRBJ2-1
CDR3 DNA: TGCGCCAGCAGCCAAGGCCCAGGGGGCGTCTACAATGAGCAGTTCTTC
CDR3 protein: CASSQGPGGVYNEQFF

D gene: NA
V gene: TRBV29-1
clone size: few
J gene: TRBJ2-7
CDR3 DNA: TGCAGCGTTGGGGGACCTAGCGTTCACGAGCAGTACTTC
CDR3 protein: CSVGGPSVHEQYF